The 5 T cell receptor beta chains below all came from one sample that was sequenced in a study of blood T cell repertoires in COVID-19. TCRdb keeps only in-frame clones here, not all; method: immunoSEQ multiplex PCR. The sample contains 220,000 or so clones, 70% to 85% of which appear only once. Sequencing was done on a sample of PBMCs or T cells enriched from blood (not recorded which). Receptor source: a woman aged 60-70 years who had recovered from COVID-19.

This clone has more than one count but fewer than ten. The chain employs TRBV7-6 and TRBJ1-1; D is perhaps TRBD1 (6 bases). Per the germline V gene, CDR1 is SGHVS and CDR2 is FNYEAQ. V was cut by 5 bases and J by 6 bases, with 10 bases left in between. The CDR3 length is 12 residues. This CDR3 reads CASSGRGSEAFF. The DNA of the CDR3 is TGTGCCAGCAGCGGCAGGGGATCTGAAGCTTTCTTT.

This rearrangement joins TRBV6-1 to TRBJ2-5, with TRBD1 matching over 11 bases. Trimming removed 3 bases from V and 5 bases from J; junction bases left unmatched: 8. The germline V gene has CDR1 MNHNS and CDR2 SASEGT. This CDR3 comprises 16 residues. The CDR3 bases are TGTGCCAGCAGTGACCTTACCGGGACAGGGGGGGAGACCCAGTACTTC. Translating it yields CASSDLTGTGGETQYF.

J is TRBJ2-1 and V is TRBV5-1, with 9 bases that match TRBD1. The CDR3 contains 15 residues. V lost 4 bases and J lost 6; bases outside the gene matches: 8. The germline V gene encodes CDR1 SGHRS and CDR2 YFSETQ. This CDR3 is CASSVDRGYGNEQFF. CDR3 bases: TGCGCCAGCAGCGTGGACAGGGGATATGGCAATGAGCAGTTCTTC.

The gene calls are TRBV19 and TRBJ1-5, with 7 nucleotides matching TRBD1. CDR1 is LNHDA and CDR2 is SQIVND in the germline V gene (reference sequence). This CDR3 region has 14 residues. Losses at the gene ends were 6 bases for V and 4 bases for J; bases not matched to a gene: 6. CDR3 sequence (DNA): TGTGCCAGTAGCCAACGACAGGGAAATCAGCCCCAGCATTTT. It yields the protein CASSQRQGNQPQHF.

V gene TRBV5-5 combines with J gene TRBJ1-2, with D maybe TRBD1 (5 bases). CDR1 is SGHKS and CDR2 is YYEKEE in the germline V gene (reference sequence). V dropped 0 bases and J dropped 5 bases, with 11 bases sitting between them. This CDR3 has 14 amino acids. The CDR3 DNA reads TGTGCCAGCAGCTTGGGGGCGTCAGGGTATGGCTACACCTTC. It encodes CASSLGASGYGYTF.